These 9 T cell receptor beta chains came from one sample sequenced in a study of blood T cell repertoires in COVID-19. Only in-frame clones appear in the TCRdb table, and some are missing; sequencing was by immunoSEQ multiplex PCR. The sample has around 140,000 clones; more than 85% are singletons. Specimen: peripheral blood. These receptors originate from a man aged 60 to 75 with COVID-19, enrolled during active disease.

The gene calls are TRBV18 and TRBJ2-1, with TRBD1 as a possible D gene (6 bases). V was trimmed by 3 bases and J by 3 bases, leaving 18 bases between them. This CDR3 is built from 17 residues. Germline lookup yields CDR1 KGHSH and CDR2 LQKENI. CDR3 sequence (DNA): TGTGCCAGCTCACCGCGACAGGCCCTTCAGCTCTACAATGAGCAGTTCTTC. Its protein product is CASSPRQALQLYNEQFF.

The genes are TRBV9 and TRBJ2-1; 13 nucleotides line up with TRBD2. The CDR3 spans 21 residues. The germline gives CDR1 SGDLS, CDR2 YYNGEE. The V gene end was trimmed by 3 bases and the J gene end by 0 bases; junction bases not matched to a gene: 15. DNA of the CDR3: TGTGCCAGCAGCGGGCGACTAGCGGGGGGCCTTTCGTCCAGCTCCTACAATGAGCAGTTCTTC. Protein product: CASSGRLAGGLSSSSYNEQFF. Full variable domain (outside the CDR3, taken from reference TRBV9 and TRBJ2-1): DSGVTQTPKHLITATGQRVTLRCSPRSGDLSVYWYQQSLDQGLQFLIQYYNGEERAKGNILERFSAQQFPDLHSELNLSSLELGDSALYFCASSGRLAGGLSSSSYNEQFFGPGTRLTVL.

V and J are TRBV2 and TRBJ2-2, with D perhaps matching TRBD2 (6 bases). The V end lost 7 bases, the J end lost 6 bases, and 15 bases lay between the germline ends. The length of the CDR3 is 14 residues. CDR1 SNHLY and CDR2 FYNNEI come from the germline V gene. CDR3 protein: CASIPGEDPGELFF. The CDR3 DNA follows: TGTGCCAGCATACCCGGGGAGGATCCCGGGGAGCTGTTTTTT.

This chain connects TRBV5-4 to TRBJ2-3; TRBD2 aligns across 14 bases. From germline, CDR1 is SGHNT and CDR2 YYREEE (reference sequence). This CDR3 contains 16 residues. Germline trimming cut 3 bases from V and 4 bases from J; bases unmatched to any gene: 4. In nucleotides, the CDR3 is TGTGCCAGCAGCTCGACTAGCGGGGGGGTGGCAGATACGCAGTATTTT. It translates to CASSSTSGGVADTQYF.

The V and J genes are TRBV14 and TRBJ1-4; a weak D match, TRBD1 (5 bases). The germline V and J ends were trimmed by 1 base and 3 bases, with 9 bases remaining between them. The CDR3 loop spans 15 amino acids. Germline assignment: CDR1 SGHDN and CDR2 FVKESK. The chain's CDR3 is CASSQVTGSNEKLFF. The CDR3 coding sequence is TGTGCCAGCAGCCAAGTTACAGGATCTAATGAAAAACTGTTTTTT.

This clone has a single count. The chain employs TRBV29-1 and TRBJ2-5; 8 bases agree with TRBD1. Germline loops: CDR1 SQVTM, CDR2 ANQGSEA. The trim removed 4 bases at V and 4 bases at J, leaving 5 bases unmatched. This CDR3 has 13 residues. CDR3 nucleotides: TGCAGCGTTGGTACGGACAGGGTAGAGACCCAGTACTTC. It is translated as CSVGTDRVETQYF.

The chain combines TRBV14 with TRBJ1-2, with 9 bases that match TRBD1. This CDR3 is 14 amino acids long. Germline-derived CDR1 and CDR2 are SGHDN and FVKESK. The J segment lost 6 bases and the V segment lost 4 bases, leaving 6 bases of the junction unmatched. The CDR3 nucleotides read TGTGCCAGCAGCCGAAACAGGGGGCGAGATGGCTACACCTTC. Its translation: CASSRNRGRDGYTF. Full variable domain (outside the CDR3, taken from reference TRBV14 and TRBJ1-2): EAGVTQFPSHSVIEKGQTVTLRCDPISGHDNLYWYRRVMGKEIKFLLHFVKESKQDESGMPNNRFLAERTGGTYSTLKVQPAELEDSGVYFCASSRNRGRDGYTFGSGTRLTVV.

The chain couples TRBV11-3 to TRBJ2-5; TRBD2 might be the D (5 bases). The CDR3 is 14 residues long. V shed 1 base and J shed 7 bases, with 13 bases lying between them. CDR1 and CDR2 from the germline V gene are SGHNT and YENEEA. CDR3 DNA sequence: TGTGCCAGCAGCTTAGTGGGCTACGCGGGGACCCAGTACTTC. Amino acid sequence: CASSLVGYAGTQYF.

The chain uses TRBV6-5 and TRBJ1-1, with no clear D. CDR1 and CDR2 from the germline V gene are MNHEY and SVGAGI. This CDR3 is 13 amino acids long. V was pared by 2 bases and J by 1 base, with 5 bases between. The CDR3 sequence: CASSYAGNTEAFF. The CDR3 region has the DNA TGTGCCAGCAGTTACGCGGGGAACACTGAAGCTTTCTTT.